This TCR beta chain came from a study of cytomegalovirus exposure and HLA in healthy donors. Study-level results: A later analysis linked around 15,000 TCR beta sequences to HLA alleles at 0.05 false discovery rate. Presence/absence analyses took donor sequencing depth as roughly uniform. Data from an earlier analysis indicated that most TCR beta V segments were productive either about 87% or about 30% of the time.

As concerns this clone: Antigen unknown.

PCR was performed using 60 Vbeta and 13 Jbeta primers. Using immunoSEQ multiplex PCR, the repertoire was profiled, and TCRdb retains in-frame clones only, with some absent. Of under 200,000 clones detected, about 80% appear once; the ten largest clones hold around 2.2%. The germline gives CDR1 SGHTA, CDR2 FQGNSA. Germline trimming cut 6 bases from V and 1 base from J; bases unmatched to any gene: 7. The CDR3 is 15 residues long. The chain combines TRBV7-2 with TRBJ2-3, with 7 bases identical to TRBD1. This receptor was identified in a woman aged 18 to 35 in good health and CMV-seropositive. Specimen: PBMCs. CDR3 nucleotides: TGTGCCAGCAGTCTAGGGGGCACAGGCACAGATACGCAGTATTTT. Encoded protein: CASSLGGTGTDTQYF.